The sequence of this TCR beta chain was determined in a study of blood T cell repertoires in COVID-19. About the study: Samples taken during acute and convalescent COVID-19 were collected in the United States, Italy and Spain.

Some clones are missing from TCRdb's copy, which holds only in-frame ones; the method was immunoSEQ multiplex PCR. Counted here are about 250,000 clones, 65% to 90% occurring once; the ten biggest clones make up 4% to 6%. Followed over time, Seattle patients had been enrolled while infection was active. The sample taken for sequencing was peripheral blood. The TCR comes from a man aged 50-59 years with COVID-19, enrolled during active disease.

The CDR3 loop reads CASSPGTGSSYEQYF. Written as DNA, the CDR3 is TGTGCCAGCAGCCCCGGGACAGGGAGCTCCTACGAGCAGTACTTC. The chain uses TRBV7-9 and TRBJ2-7; 9 nucleotides line up with TRBD1. CDR1 is SEHNR and CDR2 is FQNEAQ in the germline V gene (reference sequence). After removal of 5 bases from V and 0 bases from J, the junction contained 5 bases not matched to a gene. The CDR3 sequence is 15 residues long. The variable domain in full, completed from reference TRBV7-9 and TRBJ2-7, reads DTGVSQNPRHKITKRGQNVTFRCDPISEHNRLYWYRQTLGQGPEFLTYFQNEAQLEKSRLLSDRFSAERPKGSFSTLEIQRTEQGDSAMYLCASSPGTGSSYEQYFGPGTRLTVT.